This passage covers 23 T cell receptor beta chains from one sample sequenced in a study of blood T cell repertoires in COVID-19 (dated by TCRdb to the early 2020s). The library was built by means of the immunoSEQ multiplex PCR assay. What TCRdb holds here is the immuneACCESS table cut down to in-frame rearrangements. Part of the clones is not present; checked against another copy, under half of the missing clones reflect an unresolved V gene, and the others are unexplained. For this sample there are 270,000 or so clones; 83% appear just once. The top ten clones comprise around 10% of the sample. Sequenced material: peripheral blood. The source of these receptors is a woman aged 45-65 years who had recovered from COVID-19.

V usage is TRBV5-1 and J usage is TRBJ2-1; perhaps TRBD2 as D (5 bases). Trimming took 1 base from V and 0 from J, leaving 14 bases between them. The germline V gene has CDR1 SGHRS and CDR2 YFSETQ. The CDR3 loop spans 17 amino acids. The CDR3 sequence is CASSLSGPGSSYNEQFF. CDR3 coding DNA: TGCGCCAGCAGCTTGTCGGGCCCGGGGAGCTCCTACAATGAGCAGTTCTTC.

J is TRBJ2-7 and V is TRBV7-8, with TRBD1 matching 7 bases. Germline V lookup: CDR1 SGHVS, CDR2 FQNEAQ. The CDR3 spans 17 residues. The V gene end was trimmed by 4 bases and the J gene end by 3 bases; junction bases not matched to a gene: 15. CDR3 residues: CASSYGQAPSKIYEQYF. CDR3 DNA sequence: TGTGCCAGCAGCTACGGACAGGCACCAAGTAAAATCTACGAGCAGTACTTC.

This clone was seen more than once but under ten times. CDR3 loop: CASSMRGLGTEAFF. CDR3 sequence (DNA): TGTGCCAGTAGTATGCGGGGCCTAGGCACTGAAGCTTTCTTT. The chain combines TRBV19 with TRBJ1-1, with D perhaps matching TRBD1 (5 bases). Germline V CDR1 and CDR2: LNHDA, SQIVND (reference sequence). The CDR3 sequence is 14 residues long. V was pared by 3 bases and J by 4 bases, with 12 bases between.

This clone showed up just a few times. This chain joins TRBV28 and TRBJ2-7; D gene ambiguous. This CDR3 spans 13 amino acids. CDR1 is MDHEN and CDR2 is SYDVKM in the germline V gene. Trimming took 7 bases from V and 5 from J, leaving 15 bases between them. In DNA form, the CDR3 reads TGTGCCAGCACGATCCCTGGCTGGCACGAGCAGTACTTC. Translating it yields CASTIPGWHEQYF. The complete variable domain, with remaining parts taken from reference TRBV28 and TRBJ2-7, reads DVKVTQSSRYLVKRTGEKVFLECVQDMDHENMFWYRQDPGLGLRLIYFSYDVKMKEKGDIPEGYSVSREKKERFSLILESASTNQTSMYLCASTIPGWHEQYFGPGTRLTVT.

The rearrangement uses TRBV19 and TRBJ2-6; no clear D gene. CDR3 size: 13 residues. The V end lost 7 bases, the J end lost 0 bases, and 4 bases lay between the germline ends. Germline V CDR1 and CDR2: LNHDA, SQIVND (reference sequence). The CDR3 here is CASTFSGANVLTF. In nucleotides, the CDR3 is TGTGCCAGTACCTTCTCTGGGGCCAACGTCCTGACTTTC.

The chain uses TRBV18 and TRBJ1-3, with D perhaps matching TRBD1 (5 bases). CDR1 is KGHSH and CDR2 is LQKENI in the germline V gene. The ends were cut back, 6 bases at V and 0 bases at J, with 15 bases in the middle. The CDR3 is 16 residues long. CDR3 nucleotide sequence: TGTGCCAGCTCTCAATCGACAGCGAACTCTGGAAACACCATATATTTT. Protein product: CASSQSTANSGNTIYF.

The chain is built from TRBV19 and TRBJ2-7, with 8 bases fitting TRBD2. After removal of 6 bases from V and 1 base from J, the junction contained 8 bases not matched to a gene. CDR3 length: 15 residues. Germline values: CDR1 LNHDA, CDR2 SQIVND (reference sequence). The CDR3 protein is CASRVLREGSYEQYF. CDR3 nucleotide sequence: TGTGCCAGTAGGGTCCTACGGGAGGGTTCCTACGAGCAGTACTTC.

The chain links TRBV7-2 to TRBJ1-5; no firm D call. The germline CDR1 and CDR2 sequences are SGHTA and FQGNSA. The CDR3 is 14 residues long. The V end lost 6 bases, the J end lost 0 bases, and 9 bases lay between the germline ends. CDR3 loop: CASSQSFSNQPQHF. The DNA of the CDR3 is TGTGCCAGCAGTCAAAGCTTTAGCAATCAGCCCCAGCATTTT.

The rearrangement joins TRBV3-1 (or the pseudogene TRBV3-2) to TRBJ1-6; 7 positions match TRBD1. The CDR3 consists of 15 residues. The germline V gene encodes CDR1 LGHDT and CDR2 YNNKEL (reference sequence). V was pared by 0 bases and J by 7 bases, with 3 bases of the junction left unmatched. In DNA, the CDR3 is TGTGCCAGCAGCCAAGATAAGGGGGCGAATTCACCCCTCCACTTT. The encoded protein is CASSQDKGANSPLHF.

CDR3 region: CASSSNGLTNRMKKLFF. CDR3 coding DNA: TGTGCCAGCAGCTCTAATGGTTTGACTAATCGCATGAAAAAACTGTTTTTT. J is TRBJ1-4 and V is TRBV27; D not certain. V was shortened by 6 bases and J by 9 bases, with 26 bases between the two germline ends. The germline gives CDR1 MNHEY, CDR2 SMNVEV (reference sequence). This CDR3 is built from 17 residues. Full variable domain (remainder filled in from reference TRBV27 and TRBJ1-4): EAQVTQNPRYLITVTGKKLTVTCSQNMNHEYMSWYRQDPGLGLRQIYYSMNVEVTDKGDVPEGYKVSRKEKRNFPLILESPSPNQTSLYFCASSSNGLTNRMKKLFFGSGTQLSVL.

In DNA, the CDR3 is TGTGCCAGCACCACAGGAAGGGCCACCCAAGACTATGGCTACACCTTC. This translates into CASTTGRATQDYGYTF. V and J are TRBV5-4 and TRBJ1-2; perhaps TRBD1 as D (5 bases). CDR1 SGHNT and CDR2 YYREEE come from the germline V gene (reference sequence). With 6 bases removed from V and 3 bases from J, the gap between germline ends came to 21 bases. The CDR3 totals 16 residues.

There are a few counts of this clone. J is TRBJ1-2 and V is TRBV3-1 (or the pseudogene TRBV3-2); 9 nucleotides match TRBD1. From germline, CDR1 is LGHDT and CDR2 YNNKEL (reference sequence). V gave up 3 bases and J gave up 7 bases; unmatched junction bases: 3. The CDR3 spans 13 residues. The CDR3 DNA follows: TGTGCCAGCAGCCAGGGGACAGGGCTTGGCTACACCTTC. Residues: CASSQGTGLGYTF.

V and J are TRBV9 and TRBJ2-7; 10 nucleotides match TRBD1. Germline CDR1 is SGDLS and CDR2 is YYNGEE. The CDR3 runs to 13 residues. The V segment lost 1 base and the J segment 11 bases; nucleotides outside the gene matches: 6. CDR3 coding DNA: TGTGCCAGCAGCGTAACCCGGGACAGGGGAAAGTACTTC. This encodes CASSVTRDRGKYF.

V gene TRBV7-8 combines with J gene TRBJ2-2; TRBD1 might be the D (6 bases). This CDR3 spans 16 amino acids. Trimming removed 4 bases from V and 0 bases from J, with 12 bases in between. Per germline, CDR1 SGHVS and CDR2 FQNEAQ. CDR3 amino acids: CASSWTGTPNTGELFF. The DNA for the CDR3 is TGTGCCAGCAGCTGGACCGGGACACCGAACACCGGGGAGCTGTTTTTT.

V usage is TRBV7-3 and J usage is TRBJ2-7; a possible D gene is TRBD2 (6 bases). In germline, CDR1 is SGHTA, CDR2 FQGTGA. V was cut by 5 bases and J by 2 bases, with 13 bases left in between. The CDR3 spans 14 residues. The CDR3: CASSPTGATYEQYF. The CDR3 DNA sequence: TGTGCCAGCAGCCCCACGGGAGCAACCTACGAGCAGTACTTC.

The rearrangement links TRBV5-1 to TRBJ2-1; 11 nucleotides align to TRBD2. The V gene end was trimmed by 5 bases and the J gene end by 3 bases; junction bases not matched to a gene: 7. The germline CDR1 and CDR2 sequences are SGHRS and YFSETQ. The CDR3 runs 16 residues. CDR3 residues: CASRATSGIFYNEQFF. In nucleotides, the CDR3 is TGCGCCAGCAGAGCGACTAGCGGGATATTCTACAATGAGCAGTTCTTC.

The chain employs TRBV7-3 and TRBJ2-3, with D hard to call. There are 14 residues in the CDR3. The germline V gene has CDR1 SGHTA and CDR2 FQGTGA. V was pared by 2 bases and J by 6 bases, with 12 bases between. DNA of the CDR3: TGTGCCAGCAGCTTAGGTCTAGGTGCCGATACGCAGTATTTT. Translation: CASSLGLGADTQYF.

This chain links TRBV3-1 (or the pseudogene TRBV3-2) with TRBJ2-7, with 7 positions matching TRBD2. The CDR3 runs 15 residues. Germline CDR1 is LGHDT and CDR2 is YNNKEL (reference sequence). Trimming took 2 bases from V and 2 from J; bases not matched to a gene: 6. This CDR3 is CASSQLAVGPYEQYF. The DNA for the CDR3 is TGTGCCAGCAGCCAACTAGCGGTAGGGCCCTACGAGCAGTACTTC.

CDR3 in DNA: TGTGCCAGCAGTTTACTCCCAGAAGGGACAGGGTCCTACGAGCAGTACTTC. Residues: CASSLLPEGTGSYEQYF. The chain is built from TRBV27 and TRBJ2-7, with 9 bases that match TRBD1. Germline trimming cut 2 bases from V and 1 base from J; bases unmatched to any gene: 9. This CDR3 comprises 17 residues. CDR1 is MNHEY, CDR2 SMNVEV, per germline (reference sequence).

CDR3 amino acids: CASSEFGQGGEAFF. The CDR3 bases are TGTGCCAGCAGTGAATTTGGACAGGGAGGGGAAGCTTTCTTT. The V and J genes are TRBV25-1 and TRBJ1-1; 8 bases are a match to TRBD1. This CDR3 region has 14 residues. The J segment lost 8 bases and the V segment lost 1 base, leaving 6 bases of the junction unmatched. Per the germline V gene, CDR1 is MGHDK and CDR2 is SYGVNS.

The chain carries TRBV3-1 (or the pseudogene TRBV3-2) and TRBJ1-2; no reliable D call. The CDR3 consists of 15 residues. With 3 bases removed from V and 2 bases from J, the gap between germline ends came to 13 bases. Germline V CDR1 and CDR2: LGHDT, YNNKEL (reference sequence). Here the CDR3 DNA reads TGTGCCAGCAGCCACGGCGAGGGCGTAAACTATGGCTACACCTTC. Its translation: CASSHGEGVNYGYTF.

CDR3 amino acids: CASSSAGANVLTF. In DNA form, the CDR3 reads TGTGCCAGCAGTTCGGCTGGGGCCAACGTCCTGACTTTC. The gene calls are TRBV3-1 (or the pseudogene TRBV3-2) and TRBJ2-6; no definite D call. V lost 6 bases to trimming and J lost 2 bases, with 5 bases between them. CDR1 and CDR2 (germline): LGHDT, YNNKEL (reference sequence). CDR3 length: 13 residues.

The sample holds one count of this clone. V gene TRBV4-3 combines with J gene TRBJ1-2, with D uncertain. Germline lookup yields CDR1 LGHNA and CDR2 YSLEER. The CDR3 loop spans 18 amino acids. Trimming left V 11 bases short and J 4 bases short, with 32 bases between. This chain's CDR3 is CAHLCLLGLREGPYGYTF. In DNA, the CDR3 is TGCGCCCACCTATGCCTATTAGGTCTAAGGGAGGGCCCCTATGGCTACACCTTC.